The rows below give T cell receptor beta chains drawn from one sample of a study of CD8 T cells in ankylosing spondylitis. TCRdb re-called the 5' RACE reads with MiXCR, one entry per CDR3 protein. The sample has some 800,000 distinct CDR3 sequences; roughly 10% are singletons. Sequencing input: blood, either unsorted or a sorted T cell fraction (not recorded which). These receptors came from a male donor with ankylosing spondylitis. CDR3s include the opening cysteine and the closing phenylalanine or tryptophan. A D gene is named only where the DNA matches it firmly. Size tells how often a clone was seen (once, few, many) or the class of an expanded clone, and some rows leave it out.

CDR3aa | CDR3nt | d_gene | abundance | j_gene | v_gene
CASSQYQGVNQPQHF | TGTGCCAGCAGCCAGTACCAGGGGGTGAATCAGCCCCAGCATTTT | TRBD1 | . | TRBJ1-5 | TRBV12-3/TRBV12-4
CSARDTPGTNSPLHF | TGCAGTGCTAGAGATACCCCAGGGACAAATTCACCCCTCCACTTT | . | . | TRBJ1-6 | TRBV20-1
CASSNTNQPQHF | TGTGCCAGCAGTAACACTAATCAGCCCCAGCATTTT | . | many | TRBJ1-5 | TRBV28
CSVAGFGEKLFF | TGCAGCGTTGCTGGGTTTGGTGAAAAACTGTTTTTT | . | few | TRBJ1-4 | TRBV29-1
CASSWDITEAFF | TGTGCCAGCAGTTGGGACATCACTGAAGCTTTCTTT | . | few | TRBJ1-1 | TRBV7-9
CASSLAISGGAKGYTF | TGCGCCAGCAGCTTGGCTATATCAGGGGGCGCGAAAGGCTACACCTTC | TRBD1 | many | TRBJ1-2 | TRBV5-1
CAISETVYSYEQYF | TGTGCCATCAGTGAAACGGTCTACTCCTACGAGCAGTACTTC | . | . | TRBJ2-7 | TRBV10-3
CSVDGLGSPDTQYF | TGCAGCGTGGATGGACTAGGGTCCCCAGATACGCAGTATTTT | TRBD2 | many | TRBJ2-3 | TRBV29-1
CASSVGREGFDTQYF | TGTGCCAGCAGCGTAGGGCGGGAGGGATTCGATACGCAGTATTTT | TRBD2 | . | TRBJ2-3 | TRBV9
CASRERDRWGTEAFF | TGCGCCAGCAGGGAAAGAGACCGGTGGGGCACTGAAGCTTTCTTT | . | few | TRBJ1-1 | TRBV4-3
CASRGGGAGGYTF | TGTGCCAGCAGAGGGGGGGGGGCAGGCGGCTACACCTTC | . | . | TRBJ1-2 | TRBV6-1
CSASPRASGKQFF | TGCAGTGCTAGTCCCCGTGCTAGCGGGAAGCAGTTCTTC | TRBD2 | . | TRBJ2-1 | TRBV20-1
CASSVRLHNYEQYF | TGTGCCAGCAGCGTTCGACTACACAACTACGAGCAGTACTTC | . | few | TRBJ2-7 | TRBV7-2
CTAGTGDYSNQPQHF | TGCACCGCCGGGACAGGGGATTATAGCAATCAGCCCCAGCATTTT | TRBD1 | few | TRBJ1-5 | TRBV29-1
CASSRMVGSYNEQFF | TGTGCCAGCAGCCGCATGGTGGGCTCCTACAATGAGCAGTTCTTC | . | . | TRBJ2-1 | TRBV14
CSASHSGRRSLEQFF | TGCAGTGCTTCCCATAGCGGGAGGCGGTCTTTAGAGCAGTTCTTC | TRBD2 | few | TRBJ2-1 | TRBV20-1
CASSLVQGYEDGYTF | TGCGCCAGCAGCTTGGTCCAGGGCTATGAAGATGGCTACACCTTC | . | . | TRBJ1-2 | TRBV5-1
CASRGVLGETQYF | TGTGCCAGTCGGGGGGTGTTAGGAGAGACCCAGTACTTC | TRBD2 | . | TRBJ2-5 | TRBV6-1
CASAETVGAPSSDTEAFF | TGTGCCAGCGCCGAGACCGTAGGGGCCCCCTCGTCGGACACTGAAGCTTTCTTT | . | . | TRBJ1-1 | TRBV6-4
CASRPTPNANNEQFF | TGTGCCAGCCGACCGACTCCGAACGCCAACAATGAGCAGTTCTTC | . | few | TRBJ2-1 | TRBV6-1
CASSQEGVLNTEAFF | TGCGCCAGCAGCCAAGAAGGGGTCTTGAACACTGAAGCTTTCTTT | . | . | TRBJ1-1 | TRBV4-3
CASSGFPGTSRNEQFF | TGCGCCAGCAGTGGGTTCCCCGGGACATCCCGTAATGAGCAGTTCTTC | . | few | TRBJ2-1 | TRBV10-2
CSARAGHMNTEAFF | TGCAGTGCTAGAGCGGGACACATGAACACTGAAGCTTTCTTT | . | . | TRBJ1-1 | TRBV20-1
CASSLGDRNTGELFF | TGTGCCAGCAGCTTGGGGGACCGCAACACCGGGGAGCTGTTTTTT | . | many | TRBJ2-2 | TRBV7-9
CASSQEYGTGYNEQFF | TGCGCCAGCAGCCAAGAATACGGGACCGGATACAATGAGCAGTTCTTC | . | few | TRBJ2-1 | TRBV4-3
CASSPRTSVQETQYF | TGTGCCAGCAGCCCTCGGACTAGCGTGCAAGAGACCCAGTACTTC | TRBD2 | few | TRBJ2-5 | TRBV5-4
CASSHNFLPGANNSPLHF | TGTGCCAGCAGCCACAACTTTCTACCGGGGGCGAATAATTCACCCCTCCACTTT | . | . | TRBJ1-6 | TRBV11-2